The 18 T cell receptor beta chains below all came from one sample that was sequenced in a study of shared clonotypes between healthy human individuals. Repertoires were generated with immunoSEQ multiplex PCR, while TCRdb's copy carries only in-frame clones and drops some. The sample records 2 million to 2.5 million clones, 93% being singletons. Specimen: naive CD4+ T cells from PBMCs. Subset: CD45RA+ positively selected. These receptors originate from a man aged 18 to 35 in good health. Some clones in this sample may be carry-over from other donors' samples.

The V call is TRBV7-2, the J call TRBJ2-1, with a tentative D call TRBD2 (6 bases). With 0 bases removed from V and 4 bases from J, the gap between germline ends came to 13 bases. The germline gives CDR1 SGHTA, CDR2 FQGNSA. The CDR3 runs 16 residues. CDR3 sequence (DNA): TGTGCCAGCAGCTTAGCTAAAGCGGGCGCTTACAATGAGCAGTTCTTC. Protein product: CASSLAKAGAYNEQFF.

This chain uses TRBV11-2 with TRBJ2-7; D could derive from TRBD1 or TRBD2 (5 bases each). The CDR3 consists of 15 residues. Trimming took 4 bases from V and 0 from J, leaving 13 bases between them. Germline loops: CDR1 SGHAT, CDR2 FQNNGV. This CDR3 is CASSSTGTVSYEQYF. The CDR3 region has the DNA TGTGCCAGCAGCTCGACCGGGACGGTCTCCTACGAGCAGTACTTC.

DNA of the CDR3: TGTGCCAGCAGCCCACTTGCAGCCACTAATGAAAAACTGTTTTTT. Its protein product is CASSPLAATNEKLFF. The chain uses TRBV7-9 and TRBJ1-4; D ambiguous. CDR1 is SEHNR and CDR2 is FQNEAQ in the germline V gene (reference sequence). The CDR3 spans 15 residues. Trimming removed 5 bases at V and 2 bases at J, with 12 bases between.

About this clone itself: A read error may produce the germline difference seen at one junction end. The gene calls are TRBV10-1 and TRBJ2-3, with 8 bases that match TRBD2. CDR1 is WNHNN and CDR2 is SYGVQD in the germline V gene (reference sequence). The CDR3 is 14 residues long. CDR3 bases: TGCGCCAGCAGGGAGTCGGGAGGGAAGGATACGCAGTATTTT. Amino acids: CASRESGGKDTQYF.

The V call is TRBV2, the J call TRBJ2-2; tentative D call: TRBD1 (5 bases). The CDR3 runs to 16 residues. Germline V lookup: CDR1 SNHLY, CDR2 FYNNEI. V was shortened by 1 base and J by 0 bases, with 9 bases between the two germline ends. DNA for the CDR3: TGTGCCAGCAGTGAAGGTCCCAGGGCGAACACCGGGGAGCTGTTTTTT. Translation gives CASSEGPRANTGELFF.

The chain employs TRBV5-1 and TRBJ2-7, with 7 nucleotides matching TRBD2. The junction had 12 bases not matched to a gene; V was cut back by 0 bases and J by 6 bases. The CDR3 is 16 residues long. From germline, CDR1 is SGHRS and CDR2 YFSETQ. DNA of the CDR3: TGCGCCAGCAGCTTGGCCGTTTCGGGAGGTGCGAGCGAGCAGTACTTC. Protein product: CASSLAVSGGASEQYF.

The CDR3 nucleotides are TGTGCCAGCACCCCTCAAGGCAGGGTCTACGAGCAGTACTTC. Translated, it gives CASTPQGRVYEQYF. The chain combines TRBV28 with TRBJ2-7; tentatively, D is TRBD1 (5 bases). The germline V and J ends were trimmed by 7 bases and 3 bases, with 16 bases remaining between them. The CDR3 covers 14 residues. Germline assignment: CDR1 MDHEN and CDR2 SYDVKM. Using reference TRBV28 and TRBJ2-7 for the parts outside the CDR3, the full variable domain is DVKVTQSSRYLVKRTGEKVFLECVQDMDHENMFWYRQDPGLGLRLIYFSYDVKMKEKGDIPEGYSVSREKKERFSLILESASTNQTSMYLCASTPQGRVYEQYFGPGTRLTVT.

Notes on this clone: The sample contains more than one DNA sequence encoding this CDR3. This chain connects TRBV5-1 to TRBJ1-4; 12 nucleotides match TRBD1. Germline CDR1 SGHRS, CDR2 YFSETQ. V dropped 0 bases and J dropped 8; count of bases not matched to a gene: 2. The CDR3 loop spans 15 amino acids. CDR3 sequence reads: CASSLEGTGGEKLFF. Written as DNA, the CDR3 is TGCGCCAGCAGCTTGGAGGGGACAGGGGGCGAAAAACTGTTTTTT. The full variable domain, in which reference TRBV5-1 and TRBJ1-4 provide the parts outside the CDR3, is KAGVTQTPRYLIKTRGQQVTLSCSPISGHRSVSWYQQTPGQGLQFLFEYFSETQRNKGNFPGRFSGRQFSNSRSEMNVSTLELGDSALYLCASSLEGTGGEKLFFGSGTQLSVL.

The chain employs TRBV5-1 and TRBJ2-5; 13 bases are a match to TRBD2. Germline CDR1 and CDR2: SGHRS and YFSETQ. This CDR3 comprises 16 residues. The trim removed 3 bases at V and 5 bases at J, leaving 7 bases unmatched. CDR3 nucleotides: TGCGCCAGCAGCTCTGGACTAGCGGGAGCTTACGAGACCCAGTACTTC. Amino acid sequence: CASSSGLAGAYETQYF.

The V gene is TRBV11-2, the J gene TRBJ2-7; TRBD2 is a possible D gene (5 bases). Germline assignment: CDR1 SGHAT and CDR2 FQNNGV. This CDR3 comprises 12 residues. The ends were cut back, 5 bases at V and 6 bases at J, with 11 bases in the middle. CDR3 in amino acids: CASSQSGIEQYF. CDR3 sequence (DNA): TGTGCCAGCAGCCAGTCGGGGATCGAGCAGTACTTC.

This clone has more than one count but fewer than ten. This specimen includes other DNA sequences encoding the same CDR3. This rearrangement joins TRBV29-1 to TRBJ2-1, with D maybe TRBD1 (6 bases). CDR1 and CDR2 from the germline V gene are SQVTM and ANQGSEA. The CDR3 is 12 residues long. Trimming removed 4 bases from V and 3 bases from J, with 7 bases in between. CDR3 amino acids: CSVGGGYNEQFF. Here the CDR3 DNA reads TGCAGCGTTGGAGGGGGCTACAATGAGCAGTTCTTC.

This chain uses TRBV7-3 with TRBJ2-1; TRBD2 agrees at 9 bases. Germline trimming cut 5 bases from V and 5 bases from J; bases unmatched to any gene: 19. Per the germline V gene, CDR1 is SGHTA and CDR2 is FQGTGA. The CDR3 contains 19 residues. The CDR3 DNA is TGTGCCAGCAGCAAACGGGGGACTAGCTGGGTACTGCCCAACAATGAGCAGTTCTTC. It specifies CASSKRGTSWVLPNNEQFF.

This clone was counted a single time. The chain combines TRBV5-4 with TRBJ1-4, with TRBD1 as a possible D gene (6 bases). CDR1 and CDR2 from the germline V gene are SGHNT and YYREEE (reference sequence). The CDR3 loop spans 17 amino acids. Trimming stripped 4 bases from V and 3 bases from J, with 19 bases between. CDR3 bases: TGTGCCAGCAGCGCCGGCAGGGGCGCTGGGGCTAATGAAAAACTGTTTTTT. The encoded protein is CASSAGRGAGANEKLFF.

The chain employs TRBV2 and TRBJ1-2; D ambiguous. This CDR3 has 15 amino acids. The V gene's germline CDR1 is SNHLY and CDR2 FYNNEI. V gave up 3 bases and J gave up 0 bases, with 11 bases separating them. The CDR3: CASSEVGRANYGYTF. For the CDR3, the DNA is TGTGCCAGCAGTGAGGTCGGCCGGGCTAACTATGGCTACACCTTC.

On this clone: This CDR3 is also generated by other DNA sequences in the sample. The gene calls are TRBV29-1 and TRBJ1-4; D ambiguous. The CDR3 runs 12 residues. Germline CDR1 and CDR2: SQVTM and ANQGSEA. Trimming stripped 2 bases from V and 5 bases from J, with 6 bases between. For the CDR3, the DNA is TGCAGCGTTGAATCGGGGAATGAAAAACTGTTTTTT. Protein sequence: CSVESGNEKLFF.

The J gene is TRBJ1-1, the V gene TRBV5-4; perhaps TRBD1 as D (5 bases). CDR3 length equals 14 residues. V was trimmed by 0 bases and J by 4 bases, leaving 10 bases between them. The germline V gene has CDR1 SGHNT and CDR2 YYREEE (reference sequence). The CDR3 reads CASSLDVRGTEAFF. Written as DNA, the CDR3 is TGTGCCAGCAGCTTGGATGTAAGGGGCACTGAAGCTTTCTTT.

J is TRBJ2-5 and V is TRBV5-1; 13 bases agree with TRBD2. CDR3 length equals 16 residues. CDR1 is SGHRS, CDR2 YFSETQ, per germline. Trimming removed 4 bases from V and 5 bases from J; junction bases left unmatched: 8. The CDR3 loop is CASSSTSGRASETQYF. The CDR3 nucleotides are TGCGCCAGCAGCAGTACTAGCGGGAGGGCCTCGGAGACCCAGTACTTC.

J is TRBJ2-2 and V is TRBV10-3; the D is unclear. This CDR3 is built from 13 residues. CDR1 is ENHRY and CDR2 is SYGVKD in the germline V gene. V was clipped by 0 bases and J by 6 bases, with 5 bases between them. The CDR3 region has the DNA TGTGCCATCAGTGAGTCGAGGTCCGGGGAGCTGTTTTTT. Translating gives CAISESRSGELFF.